The 10 T cell receptor beta chains in this list originate from one sample, sequenced in a study of OX40 agonist ivuxolimab in advanced cancers. The method was immunoSEQ multiplex PCR; TCRdb's version includes in-frame clones alone and lacks a portion of them. Here the sample spans about 26,000 clones, 70% to 90% being singletons. The specimen was CD4+ or CD8+ T cells sorted from blood, collected in a trial of the OX40 agonist ivuxolimab. Every receptor here comes from an adult with an advanced solid tumor such as melanoma, head and neck, liver or kidney cancer.

The rearrangement links TRBV28 to TRBJ2-2; D gene unclear. In germline, CDR1 is MDHEN, CDR2 SYDVKM. Trimming removed 6 bases at V and 2 bases at J, with 13 bases between. This CDR3 has 15 residues. This chain's CDR3 is CASRFEHLNTGELFF. The CDR3 nucleotides are TGTGCCAGCAGATTTGAACACCTTAACACCGGGGAGCTGTTTTTT.

This clone was seen more than once but under ten times. The chain joins TRBV11-1 to TRBJ1-3; no definite D call. Germline V gene sequence: CDR1 SGHAT, CDR2 FQDESV (reference sequence). V lost 1 base and J 0 bases, leaving 13 bases between the germline ends. CDR3 length: 17 residues. The CDR3 nucleotides are TGTGCCAGCAGCTTAGGTGCAGATGACCGCTCTGGAAACACCATATATTTT. This translates into CASSLGADDRSGNTIYF. The entire variable domain, with the rest obtained from reference TRBV11-1 and TRBJ1-3, is as follows: EAEVAQSPRYKITEKSQAVAFWCDPISGHATLYWYRQILGQGPELLVQFQDESVVDDSQLPKDRFSAERLKGVDSTLKIQPAELGDSAMYLCASSLGADDRSGNTIYFGEGSWLTVV.

CDR3 DNA: TGTGCCAGCATCGGGATAAATGAGCAGTTCTTC. Protein sequence: CASIGINEQFF. The gene calls are TRBV21-1 and TRBJ2-1; the D call TRBD2 from the table was never checked on the DNA. TRBV21-1 is a recognized pseudogene. The CDR3 is made up of 11 amino acids.

This clone has just one count. The rearrangement uses TRBV6-1 and TRBJ2-3, with a tentative D call TRBD2 (6 bases). The germline gives CDR1 MNHNS, CDR2 SASEGT. V was shortened by 0 bases and J by 4 bases, with 14 bases between the two germline ends. This CDR3 has 16 amino acids. The CDR3 region is CASSEAGRLAADTQYF. CDR3 coding DNA: TGTGCCAGCAGTGAAGCTGGTAGGTTAGCGGCAGATACGCAGTATTTT.

CDR3 coding DNA: TGTGCCAGCAGCCTTCGACAGGGGGCCACTGAAGCTTTCTTT. This sequence encodes CASSLRQGATEAFF. The chain uses TRBV28 and TRBJ1-1; TRBD1 matches 10 bases. There are 14 residues in the CDR3. Germline CDR1 and CDR2: MDHEN and SYDVKM. V trimming: 6 bases; J trimming: 4 bases; junction bases outside the gene matches: 5. The variable domain in full, with the rest retrieved from reference TRBV28 and TRBJ1-1, is DVKVTQSSRYLVKRTGEKVFLECVQDMDHENMFWYRQDPGLGLRLIYFSYDVKMKEKGDIPEGYSVSREKKERFSLILESASTNQTSMYLCASSLRQGATEAFFGQGTRLTVV.

The chain recombines TRBV9 with TRBJ1-1, with D possibly TRBD1 on 5 matching bases. Trimming removed 4 bases at V and 3 bases at J, with 10 bases between. This CDR3 contains 13 residues. The V gene's germline CDR1 is SGDLS and CDR2 YYNGEE. Here the CDR3 reads CASSTPGDTEAFF. The DNA of the CDR3 is TGTGCCAGCAGCACTCCGGGGGACACTGAAGCTTTCTTT.

The genes are TRBV9 and TRBJ2-3; 11 nucleotides align to TRBD2. Per germline, CDR1 SGDLS and CDR2 YYNGEE. Trimming removed 3 bases from V and 4 bases from J; junction bases left unmatched: 4. This CDR3 comprises 15 residues. CDR3 in DNA: TGTGCCAGCAGCGCTCTTAGCGGGGGGGCAGATACGCAGTATTTT. It specifies CASSALSGGADTQYF. The whole variable domain, remainder taken from reference TRBV9 and TRBJ2-3, is DSGVTQTPKHLITATGQRVTLRCSPRSGDLSVYWYQQSLDQGLQFLIQYYNGEERAKGNILERFSAQQFPDLHSELNLSSLELGDSALYFCASSALSGGADTQYFGPGTRLTVL.

The V and J genes are TRBV10-1 and TRBJ1-2; no firm D call. From germline, CDR1 is WNHNN and CDR2 SYGVQD (reference sequence). The V and J ends lost 3 bases and 2 bases respectively, with 7 bases between them. This CDR3 is built from 13 residues. This chain's CDR3 is CASSEDHNYGYTF. The CDR3 DNA reads TGCGCCAGCAGTGAAGACCACAACTATGGCTACACCTTC.

A note on this clone: The junction and the germline gene differ at one end; a read error may be behind it. The CDR3 region has the DNA TGTGCCAGCAGCTTGGGCCCAAGCTTC. It translates to CASSLGPSF. V is TRBV11-3 and J is TRBJ2-7, with D hard to call. The germline CDR1 and CDR2 sequences are SGHNT and YENEEA. This CDR3 is built from 9 residues.

This rearrangement joins TRBV11-2 to TRBJ2-1; 7 bases map to TRBD2. The V segment lost 4 bases and the J segment 4 bases; nucleotides outside the gene matches: 7. The CDR3 spans 15 residues. Looked up from germline, CDR1 is SGHAT and CDR2 is FQNNGV. The CDR3 nucleotides are TGTGCCAGCAGCTCGCGGGAGTCACGGTACAATGAGCAGTTCTTC. Its translation: CASSSRESRYNEQFF.